These 24 T cell receptor beta chains came from one sample sequenced in a study of regulatory T cells in long-lasting Graves disease (dated by TCRdb to about 2021). This specimen's time point label, interpreted: persistent/refractory GD, antithyroid drugs over 5 years with positive TRAb. RNA was extracted from PBMCs in TRIzol for both TCR sequencing and RNA sequencing. The library was prepared using multiplex PCR. The listed sequencing device is Illumina HiSeq 4000. iRepertoire HTBI primers and Arm-PCR amplification of CDR3 regions were used to construct TCR beta libraries. TCRdb reanalyzed the raw reads on its own, using fastp at Q25 for trimming and MiXCR for clone calling, and kept in-frame beta chains. Every entry covers one CDR3 protein and lists the most common genes and DNA from its rows. In this sample the table shows around 460,000 distinct CDR3 sequences, 22% of which occur a single time. The ten largest clonotypes hold about an eighth of the sample.

Material: peripheral blood mononuclear cells (PBMCs), obtained when the disease was refractory, from a patient treated with antithyroid drugs. These TCRs come from a female donor with Graves disease.

This clonotype has at least ten counts. The chain has TRBV5-6 and TRBJ1-1; weak D call: TRBD1 (5 bases). V lost 6 bases and J 0 bases, leaving 9 bases between the germline ends. Germline V gives CDR1 SGHDT, CDR2 YYEEEE. The CDR3 contains 13 residues. CDR3 DNA sequence: TGTGCCAGCAAACGGGACCTGAACACTGAAGCTTTCTTT. Its protein is CASKRDLNTEAFF. The variable domain in full, with the rest retrieved from reference TRBV5-6 and TRBJ1-1, is DAGVTQSPTHLIKTRGQQVTLRCSPKSGHDTVSWYQQALGQGPQFIFQYYEEEERQRGNFPDRFSGHQFPNYSSELNVNALLLGDSALYLCASKRDLNTEAFFGQGTRLTVV.

In this sample, this clonotype turned up many times. The J gene is TRBJ2-7, the V gene TRBV28, with TRBD1 matching 7 bases. This CDR3 has 15 residues. Germline CDR1 and CDR2: MDHEN and SYDVKM. V was pared by 2 bases and J by 2 bases, with 6 bases of the junction left unmatched. Here the CDR3 reads CASSLVSQGAYEQYF. The CDR3 DNA sequence: TGTGCCAGCAGTTTAGTGTCCCAGGGGGCCTACGAGCAGTACTTC.

Only a few counts were recorded for this clonotype. The gene calls are TRBV3-1 and TRBJ2-7; 7 bases are a match to TRBD1. The CDR3 runs to 14 residues. V lost 2 bases and J lost 6; bases outside the gene matches: 7. Germline V gene sequence: CDR1 LGHDT, CDR2 YNNKEL (reference sequence). CDR3 DNA sequence: TGTGCCAGCAGCCAACTACGGGACAGCGGCGAGCAGTACTTC. Amino acids: CASSQLRDSGEQYF.

This clonotype was counted only a few times. CDR3 loop: CATSRDYDQPQHF. Written as DNA, the CDR3 is TGTGCCACCAGCAGAGATTACGATCAGCCCCAGCATTTT. The V and J genes are TRBV15 and TRBJ1-5, with no clear D. Trimming took 0 bases from V and 5 from J, leaving 5 bases between them. The CDR3 consists of 13 residues. Germline V gives CDR1 LNHNV, CDR2 YYDKDF (reference sequence).

The chain recombines TRBV7-2 with TRBJ1-4; 8 bases agree with TRBD1. This CDR3 has 19 residues. The germline gives CDR1 SGHTA, CDR2 FQGNSA. The junction had 16 bases not matched to a gene; V was cut back by 3 bases and J by 4 bases. Here the CDR3 reads CASSFGKRTGKTDNEKLFF. CDR3 bases: TGTGCCAGCAGCTTTGGGAAAAGGACAGGGAAGACGGATAATGAAAAACTGTTTTTT.

In the case of this clonotype: This may be a read error: a much more frequent sequence differs by one nucleotide. The V gene is TRBV7-9, the J gene TRBJ1-2; D might be TRBD1 (5 bases). Trimming pared 5 bases from V and 8 bases from J, leaving 18 bases between. Looked up from germline, CDR1 is SEHNR and CDR2 is FQNEAQ (reference sequence). This CDR3 is 14 amino acids long. CDR3 DNA sequence: TGTGCCAGCAGCCCAGGCATCGGGGGAGGGGGCTACACCTTC. It encodes CASSPGIGGGGYTF.

This clonotype was detected many times. The chain has TRBV28 and TRBJ1-1; 11 positions match TRBD1. The CDR3 totals 14 residues. Germline assignment: CDR1 MDHEN and CDR2 SYDVKM. The trim removed 7 bases at V and 5 bases at J, leaving 6 bases unmatched. The CDR3 region is CASIGGTGGTEAFF. As DNA, the CDR3 is TGTGCCAGCATCGGCGGGACAGGGGGGACTGAAGCTTTCTTT.

This clonotype has more than one count but fewer than ten. The rearrangement uses TRBV20-1 and TRBJ2-1, with 8 positions matching TRBD1. The J segment lost 5 bases and the V segment lost 6 bases, leaving 15 bases of the junction unmatched. The germline V gene has CDR1 DFQATT and CDR2 SNEGSKA (reference sequence). This CDR3 has 16 residues. The CDR3 sequence is CSAPRRQGAGNNEQFF. CDR3 nucleotide sequence: TGCAGTGCCCCTCGCAGGCAGGGGGCCGGTAACAATGAGCAGTTCTTC.

This chain joins TRBV19 and TRBJ1-2; perhaps TRBD1 as D (5 bases). The length of the CDR3 is 14 residues. Between the trimmed V and J ends, which lost 5 bases and 0 bases, there was a span of 10 bases. Germline V gene data show CDR1 as LNHDA and CDR2 as SQIVND (reference sequence). CDR3 DNA sequence: TGTGCCAGTAGTGTGCAGGGTGCTAACTATGGCTACACCTTC. Protein: CASSVQGANYGYTF.

This chain uses TRBV5-5 with TRBJ2-5; D remains unclear. The germline V gene encodes CDR1 SGHKS and CDR2 YYEKEE (reference sequence). Trimming took off 4 bases at V and 5 bases at J, with 15 bases between the two ends. The CDR3 length is 14 residues. Here the CDR3 DNA reads TGTGCCAGCAGCCGATACCCGACGGGTGAGACCCAGTACTTC. This gives the protein CASSRYPTGETQYF.

This clonotype was observed many times. V usage is TRBV6-6 and J usage is TRBJ2-7; D might be TRBD1 (5 bases). V was shortened by 0 bases and J by 2 bases, with 8 bases between the two germline ends. This CDR3 spans 14 amino acids. The germline CDR1 and CDR2 sequences are MNHNY and SVGAGI (reference sequence). In nucleotides, the CDR3 is TGTGCCAGCAGTTACTCGACCAGGGCCTACGAGCAGTACTTC. Translated, it gives CASSYSTRAYEQYF.

This chain uses TRBV14 with TRBJ2-5, with D maybe TRBD2 (6 bases). V lost 4 bases and J 5 bases, leaving 17 bases between the germline ends. CDR1 and CDR2 (germline): SGHDN, FVKESK. The CDR3 has 15 amino acids. CDR3 bases: TGTGCCAGCAGCCGCGATGTCCGCGGGGAGGAGACCCAGTACTTC. This translates into CASSRDVRGEETQYF. Full variable domain (missing parts from reference TRBV14 and TRBJ2-5): EAGVTQFPSHSVIEKGQTVTLRCDPISGHDNLYWYRRVMGKEIKFLLHFVKESKQDESGMPNNRFLAERTGGTYSTLKVQPAELEDSGVYFCASSRDVRGEETQYFGPGTRLLVL.

This clonotype appeared a few times. The genes are TRBV29-1 and TRBJ2-5; TRBD2 agrees at 7 bases. The CDR3 runs 13 residues. V lost 7 bases, J lost 3 bases, and 8 bases stayed unmatched. Germline V gene lookup returns CDR1 SQVTM and CDR2 ANQGSEA. Here the CDR3 reads CSGGGGGEETQYF. CDR3 in DNA: TGCAGCGGGGGGGGGGGGGGAGAAGAGACCCAGTACTTC. Combining the CDR3 with reference TRBV29-1 and TRBJ2-5 gives the whole variable domain SAVISQKPSRDICQRGTSLTIQCQVDSQVTMMFWYRQQPGQSLTLIATANQGSEATYESGFVIDKFPISRPNLTFSTLTVSNMSPEDSSIYLCSGGGGGEETQYFGPGTRLLVL.

In its sample, this clonotype was seen many times. The chain uses TRBV28 and TRBJ1-5; TRBD1 agrees at 7 bases. V lost 10 bases, J lost 1 base, and 13 bases stayed unmatched. The CDR3 length is 16 residues. From germline, CDR1 is MDHEN and CDR2 SYDVKM. CDR3 in DNA: TGTGCCATCCAATCTTCCAGGGGGGGAAGCAATCAGCCCCAGCATTTT. Translation: CAIQSSRGGSNQPQHF.

This clonotype was counted only a few times. The chain links TRBV3-1 to TRBJ2-7; 8 positions match TRBD1. The CDR3 has 14 residues. Looked up from germline, CDR1 is LGHDT and CDR2 is YNNKEL (reference sequence). Trimming took 3 bases from V and 0 from J; bases not matched to a gene: 1. The CDR3 DNA sequence: TGTGCCAGCAGCCATGGACAGGGCTCCTACGAGCAGTACTTC. It encodes CASSHGQGSYEQYF.

This clonotype was picked up many times. V is TRBV6-1 and J is TRBJ1-5; D ambiguous. Germline loops: CDR1 MNHNS, CDR2 SASEGT. The CDR3 spans 14 residues. V was shortened by 6 bases and J by 6 bases, with 15 bases between the two germline ends. CDR3 loop: CASRRVGEGQPQHF. DNA for the CDR3: TGTGCCAGCAGACGGGTAGGTGAAGGTCAGCCCCAGCATTTT.

This clonotype was seen a few times. The chain couples TRBV7-2 to TRBJ2-7; 8 bases are a match to TRBD2. Germline assignment: CDR1 SGHTA and CDR2 FQGNSA. The CDR3 runs 16 residues. V gave up 1 base and J gave up 0 bases; unmatched junction bases: 5. This CDR3 is CASSLVAGGFSYEQYF. The CDR3, as DNA: TGTGCCAGCAGCTTAGTTGCGGGGGGTTTCTCCTACGAGCAGTACTTC.

The genes are TRBV9 and TRBJ1-6; the D is unclear. V lost 0 bases and J 7 bases, leaving 8 bases between the germline ends. This CDR3 comprises 14 residues. Germline CDR1 SGDLS, CDR2 YYNGEE. CDR3 bases: TGTGCCAGCAGCGTAGAAGGGATCAATTCACCCCTCCACTTT. Its protein is CASSVEGINSPLHF.

This clonotype turned up a few times. The chain combines TRBV20-1 with TRBJ2-7, with D possibly matching TRBD1 (6 bases). Trimming stripped 3 bases from V and 1 base from J, with 28 bases between. The germline V gene encodes CDR1 DFQATT and CDR2 SNEGSKA (reference sequence). CDR3 length equals 19 residues. CDR3 sequence reads: CSASPGGVTGKHRSYEQYF. The CDR3 DNA reads TGCAGTGCTAGCCCAGGTGGGGTAACAGGGAAGCACCGTTCCTACGAGCAGTACTTC.

This clonotype was recorded at least ten times. The genes are TRBV12-3 or TRBV12-4 and TRBJ1-6, with D perhaps matching TRBD1 (5 bases). Trimming pared 0 bases from V and 6 bases from J, leaving 15 bases between. The CDR3 length is 17 residues. Here the CDR3 reads CASSLAANRLPNSPLHF. The CDR3 nucleotides read TGTGCCAGCAGTTTAGCCGCGAACAGGCTACCTAATTCACCCCTCCACTTT.

This clonotype was seen many times. The chain has TRBV12-3 or TRBV12-4 and TRBJ1-4; D possibly corresponds to TRBD1 (5 bases). Trimming removed 1 base at V and 0 bases at J, with 12 bases between. The CDR3 is 17 residues long. The CDR3 loop reads CASSLGDLVATNEKLFF. In DNA, the CDR3 is TGTGCCAGCAGTTTAGGGGACCTAGTTGCAACTAATGAAAAACTGTTTTTT.

About this clonotype itself: An end of the junction does not agree with germline; a read error may underlie this. The chain is built from TRBV10-3 and TRBJ2-7, with D unclear. The CDR3 length is 12 residues. Germline-derived CDR1 and CDR2 are ENHRY and SYGVKD. The CDR3, as DNA: TGTGCCATCGGTGAGTCACGGGACGAGCAGTACTTC. It specifies CAIGESRDEQYF.

The chain employs TRBV9 and TRBJ2-3; no definite D call. The CDR3 covers 17 residues. Germline values: CDR1 SGDLS, CDR2 YYNGEE. Trimming left V 1 base short and J 5 bases short, with 20 bases between. The DNA of the CDR3 is TGTGCCAGCAGCGTATCATGGGCCTCAGAGGTTATAGATACGCAGTATTTT. Translating gives CASSVSWASEVIDTQYF.

At least ten counts were recorded for this clonotype. V is TRBV5-6 and J is TRBJ1-1; the D gene is possibly TRBD1 (5 bases). V was pared by 5 bases and J by 8 bases, with 13 bases between. The V gene's germline CDR1 is SGHDT and CDR2 YYEEEE. The CDR3 consists of 12 residues. CDR3 nucleotides: TGTGCCAGCAGGCCTCCGGGGGGAGAAGCTTTCTTT. Residues: CASRPPGGEAFF.